Listed below are T cell receptor beta chains from one sample, sequenced in a study of blood T cell repertoires in COVID-19. Repertoires were generated with immunoSEQ multiplex PCR, while TCRdb's copy carries only in-frame clones and drops some. Among around 340,000 clones listed, 80% to 90% were seen once. Sequencing input: PBMCs or T cells enriched from blood (not recorded which). The receptors come from a woman in her forties with acute COVID-19. Both conserved end residues are part of each CDR3. The D gene is left open where the match is weak. Expanded clones get a size class; other rows say once, few or many, or leave the size out.

.,TRBJ1-2,TRBV18,few,CASSRDGTSNGYTF,TGTGCCAGCTCACGGGATGGGACATCTAATGGCTACACCTTC
TRBD1,TRBJ2-2,TRBV11-2,.,CASSLRGHGDGELFF,TGTGCCAGCAGCTTAAGGGGGCATGGGGACGGGGAGCTGTTTTTT
TRBD2,TRBJ2-1,TRBV5-1,.,CASSLHGLAGGLGPRTYNEQFF,TGCGCCAGCAGCCTACACGGACTAGCGGGGGGTCTTGGGCCACGCACCTACAATGAGCAGTTCTTC
TRBD1,TRBJ2-1,TRBV24-1,.,CATSDWVTSPGGDRNTDEQFF,TGTGCCACCAGTGATTGGGTCACTTCTCCCGGCGGGGACAGGAACACAGATGAGCAGTTCTTC
.,TRBJ2-2,TRBV12-3/TRBV12-4,.,CASSLLGPGELFF,TGTGCCAGCAGTTTATTGGGCCCCGGGGAGCTGTTTTTT
.,TRBJ1-1,TRBV7-6,.,CASRRGRGAEAFF,TGTGCCAGCCGACGAGGCCGGGGGGCTGAAGCTTTCTTT
TRBD2,TRBJ2-7,TRBV9,.,CASSVGTSGYEQYF,TGTGCCAGCAGCGTAGGAACTAGCGGGTACGAGCAGTACTTC
TRBD2,TRBJ2-1,TRBV7-3,few,CASSLTLAGVGDNEQFF,TGTGCCAGCAGCTTAACCCTAGCGGGGGTGGGCGACAATGAGCAGTTCTTC
.,TRBJ1-1,TRBV12-2,few,CASRLLPWGGGYTEAFF,TGTGCAAGTCGCCTACTACCATGGGGCGGCGGATACACTGAAGCTTTCTTT
.,TRBJ2-1,TRBV7-6,few,CASSLKPIAPYNEQFF,TGTGCCAGCAGCTTAAAGCCTATAGCCCCCTACAATGAGCAGTTCTTC
.,TRBJ1-5,TRBV10-3,.,CAISELREDQPQHF,TGTGCCATCAGTGAGTTAAGGGAGGATCAGCCCCAGCATTTT
.,TRBJ1-3,TRBV2,.,CASTLGGLGNTIYF,TGTGCCAGCACCCTCGGAGGGTTGGGAAACACCATATATTTT
.,TRBJ1-5,TRBV6-1,.,CASSESGVSLPQHF,TGTGCCAGCAGTGAATCGGGGGTTAGCCTGCCCCAGCATTTT
.,TRBJ2-1,TRBV5-1,.,CASSAQGSEQFF,TGCGCCAGCAGCGCACAAGGGAGTGAGCAGTTCTTC
TRBD1,TRBJ1-6,TRBV7-9,.,CASSFAGTGKYNSPLHF,TGTGCCAGCAGCTTCGCCGGGACAGGGAAGTATAATTCACCCCTCCACTTT
.,TRBJ1-1,TRBV7-8,few,CASSLIRENTEAFF,TGTGCCAGCAGCTTAATACGGGAGAACACTGAAGCTTTCTTT
TRBD1,TRBJ2-7,TRBV29-1,.,CSVRQGTAAYEQYF,TGCAGCGTGAGGCAAGGGACAGCAGCCTACGAGCAGTACTTC
.,TRBJ2-4,TRBV28,once,CASSYNPRQGPGDIQYF,TGTGCCAGCAGTTATAACCCGAGACAGGGCCCGGGAGACATTCAGTACTTC
.,TRBJ1-5,TRBV29-1,.,CSVITDSYSNQPQHF,TGCAGCGTAATCACCGACAGTTATAGCAATCAGCCCCAGCATTTT
TRBD2,TRBJ2-2,TRBV11-3,few,CASSPSGTKTGELFF,TGTGCCAGCAGCCCTAGCGGGACTAAAACCGGGGAGCTGTTTTTT
.,TRBJ2-1,TRBV7-9,.,CASSNRGIYWDNEQFF,TGTGCCAGCAGCAACCGCGGGATCTACTGGGACAATGAGCAGTTCTTC
.,TRBJ1-5,TRBV5-8,.,CASSWPGQPSDQPQHF,TGTGCCAGCAGCTGGCCGGGACAACCGTCGGATCAGCCCCAGCATTTT
TRBD1,TRBJ1-4,TRBV5-4,few,CASSLSRKTGTNEKLFF,TGTGCCAGCAGCTTATCAAGAAAGACAGGGACTAATGAAAAACTGTTTTTT
TRBD2,TRBJ2-1,TRBV3-1/TRBV3-2,few,CASSQDRASGRGNEQFF,TGTGCCAGCAGCCAAGATCGAGCTAGCGGGAGGGGAAATGAGCAGTTCTTC
TRBD2,TRBJ2-1,TRBV6-2/TRBV6-3,.,CASSTIAGALGEQFF,TGTGCCAGCAGTACAATAGCGGGAGCCCTCGGTGAGCAGTTCTTC
TRBD2,TRBJ2-5,TRBV11-2,.,CASSLGTRGYQETQYF,TGTGCCAGCAGCTTAGGGACGCGGGGGTACCAAGAGACCCAGTACTTC
.,TRBJ2-1,TRBV18,.,CASSPMWESGVEQFF,TGTGCCAGCTCACCGATGTGGGAATCGGGGGTAGAGCAGTTCTTC
.,TRBJ1-5,TRBV19,.,CASSWSSYSNQPQHF,TGTGCCAGTAGTTGGTCATCCTATAGCAATCAGCCCCAGCATTTT
TRBD1,TRBJ1-5,TRBV5-6,.,CASRKDRGPQHF,TGTGCCAGCAGGAAAGACAGGGGTCCCCAGCATTTT
.,TRBJ1-6,TRBV27,.,CASSLSPGGGGSHSPLHF,TGTGCCAGCAGTTTATCGCCGGGAGGGGGGGGTTCTCATTCACCCCTCCACTTT
.,TRBJ2-3,TRBV2,.,CASRTSLDTQYF,TGTGCCAGCAGGACTAGTTTGGATACGCAGTATTTT
TRBD2,TRBJ2-5,TRBV6-5,once,CASSLAGGRETQYF,TGTGCCAGCAGCCTAGCGGGGGGGCGTGAGACCCAGTACTTC
.,TRBJ2-7,TRBV11-2,.,CASSLLWRPSDYEQYF,TGTGCCAGCAGCTTACTGTGGAGACCCTCCGACTACGAGCAGTACTTC
.,TRBJ2-6,TRBV7-3,once,CASSQGDFSSSGANVLTF,TGTGCCAGCAGCCAAGGGGACTTTTCGAGCTCTGGGGCCAACGTCCTGACTTTC
.,TRBJ2-7,TRBV11-2,.,CASSWPRGDEQYF,TGTGCCAGCAGCTGGCCCAGGGGAGACGAGCAGTACTTC
TRBD2,TRBJ2-3,TRBV4-1,.,CASSQDIPGTSGRTDTQYF,TGCGCCAGCAGCCAAGATATCCCAGGGACTAGCGGGCGCACAGATACGCAGTATTTT